This T cell receptor beta chain was observed in a study of blood T cell repertoires in COVID-19. Study background: Donors in the United States, Italy and Spain gave samples during acute or convalescent COVID-19. PBMCs, B-cell-depleted T cells, or T cells were the source of the cDNA or gDNA that made up the material.

In the study's own analysis: Amplification with reference gene primers provided the estimates of nucleated cell counts. The repertoire was sequenced with immunoSEQ multiplex PCR; TCRdb's copy has only in-frame clones and lacks some. That table furnishes V, J and clone size, whereas the DNA furnished D and trimming. The repertoire holds around 160,000 clones, with about 81% as singletons. V was cut by 0 bases and J by 0 bases, with 8 bases left in between. Germline V gene sequence: CDR1 MNHEY, CDR2 SMNVEV (reference sequence). This CDR3 comprises 15 residues. The chain combines TRBV27 with TRBJ2-5; D call uncertain. The sample consisted of peripheral blood. The sequence derives from a human donor in a cohort sampled during active COVID-19. CDR3 bases: TGTGCCAGCAGTTTATCTCCCCGGTACCAAGAGACCCAGTACTTC. As protein: CASSLSPRYQETQYF.